The 14 T cell receptor beta chains below all came from one sample that was sequenced in a study of persistence of HIV-infected CD4 T cells. Anti-CD3/anti-CD28 beads served as a nonspecific positive control stimulus. Responding CD4+ T cells were sorted by upregulation of both CD40 ligand and CD69. The immunoSEQ assay was version 4, run in survey mode. Here immunoSEQ multiplex PCR was the method, and the copy in TCRdb shows in-frame clones only, minus some. This table has 40,000 or so clones, 89% appearing once. The antigens for these receptors are not known. The sample consisted of CD4+ T cells sorted from PBMCs after 18-hour stimulation, taken from a patient who received antiretroviral therapy. These receptors came from an adult man with HIV who was CMV-seropositive.

This chain joins TRBV2 and TRBJ2-3; the match to TRBD2 covers 8 bases. The CDR3 extends over 14 amino acids. Germline CDR1 SNHLY, CDR2 FYNNEI. After removal of 7 bases from V and 0 bases from J, the junction contained 3 bases not matched to a gene. This CDR3 is CASTPGGSTDTQYF. CDR3 DNA: TGTGCCAGCACCCCGGGGGGGAGCACAGATACGCAGTATTTT.

The V gene is TRBV2, the J gene TRBJ1-5, with D perhaps matching TRBD1 (6 bases). The ends were cut back, 8 bases at V and 3 bases at J, with 17 bases in the middle. Germline assignment: CDR1 SNHLY and CDR2 FYNNEI. This CDR3 is 15 amino acids long. The CDR3 is CASGLGQTYNQPQHF. CDR3 coding DNA: TGTGCCAGCGGGCTGGGACAAACTTACAATCAGCCCCAGCATTTT.

The chain uses TRBV19 and TRBJ1-2; D remains ambiguous. CDR3 size: 14 residues. Germline assignment: CDR1 LNHDA and CDR2 SQIVND (reference sequence). Deletions cut 10 bases from V and 2 bases from J, with 17 bases between. The CDR3 spells CATYDLRKNYGYTF. The CDR3 region has the DNA TGTGCCACCTACGACTTACGGAAAAACTATGGCTACACCTTC.

This clone was seen only once. The rearrangement uses TRBV2 and TRBJ1-2; D uncertain. The CDR3 sequence is 15 residues long. V was cut by 3 bases and J by 0 bases, with 11 bases left in between. Germline V lookup: CDR1 SNHLY, CDR2 FYNNEI. The CDR3 is CASSEDSTSNYGYTF. The CDR3 bases are TGTGCCAGCAGTGAGGATAGCACTTCTAACTATGGCTACACCTTC.

The CDR3 region has the DNA TGTGCCAGCAGTTTCTTCCTAGCGGGGGTTCCAGATACGCAGTATTTT. This encodes CASSFFLAGVPDTQYF. The chain joins TRBV28 to TRBJ2-3, with 10 nucleotides matching TRBD2. Germline V gene sequence: CDR1 MDHEN, CDR2 SYDVKM. The length of the CDR3 is 16 residues. The J segment lost 4 bases and the V segment lost 3 bases, leaving 7 bases of the junction unmatched.

The chain links TRBV10-2 to TRBJ1-5; a weak D match, TRBD1 (5 bases). In germline, CDR1 is WSHSY, CDR2 SAAADI. Trimming cost V 0 bases and J 5 bases, with 11 bases left between them. The CDR3 spans 15 residues. The CDR3 sequence is CASSESVGPYQPQHF. In DNA form, the CDR3 reads TGCGCCAGCAGTGAGTCGGTGGGACCTTATCAGCCCCAGCATTTT.

The chain couples TRBV7-3 to TRBJ2-2; 8 nucleotides align to TRBD1. With V trimmed by 4 bases and J by 5 bases, 6 bases remained unmatched. Germline V gives CDR1 SGHTA, CDR2 FQGTGA. The CDR3 totals 15 residues. For the CDR3, the DNA is TGTGCCAGCAGCTCCCAGGGGGCGAGTACCGGGGAGCTGTTTTTT. Translating it yields CASSSQGASTGELFF.

The chain couples TRBV13 to TRBJ1-1, with a tentative D call TRBD1 (6 bases). The CDR3 runs to 13 residues. The V end was cut by 4 bases, the J end by 9 bases, with 15 bases between. In germline, CDR1 is PRHDT, CDR2 FYEKMQ (reference sequence). In DNA, the CDR3 is TGTGCCAGCAGCTCTGGACAGTTGTACCAAGCTTTCTTT. Protein product: CASSSGQLYQAFF.

The V and J genes are TRBV2 and TRBJ2-7; D not certain. The germline V gene has CDR1 SNHLY and CDR2 FYNNEI. Trimming left V 4 bases short and J 0 bases short, with 7 bases between. The CDR3 has 13 amino acids. The CDR3 DNA reads as TGTGCCAGCAGTGGGGTCCGCTCCTACGAGCAGTACTTC. This sequence encodes CASSGVRSYEQYF.

The rearrangement uses TRBV21-1 and TRBJ1-2. TRBV21-1 is recorded as a pseudogene. This CDR3 spans 15 amino acids. This chain's CDR3 is CASSKDQGENYGYTF. CDR3 nucleotide sequence: TGTGCCAGCAGCAAAGATCAGGGAGAGAACTATGGCTACACCTTC.

The rearrangement links TRBV2 to TRBJ1-1; D might be TRBD1 (5 bases). V lost 8 bases, J lost 7 bases, and 17 bases lay in between. The CDR3 runs to 13 residues. CDR1 and CDR2 from the germline V gene are SNHLY and FYNNEI. CDR3 DNA sequence: TGTGCCAGCTCCCCCAGGGCGCTTGGTGAAGCTTTCTTT. Translated, it gives CASSPRALGEAFF. The whole variable domain, filled in from reference TRBV2 and TRBJ1-1, reads EPEVTQTPSHQVTQMGQEVILRCVPISNHLYFYWYRQILGQKVEFLVSFYNNEISEKSEIFDDQFSVERPDGSNFTLKIRSTKLEDSAMYFCASSPRALGEAFFGQGTRLTVV.

This chain connects TRBV27 to TRBJ2-2, with D possibly being TRBD2 (6 bases). V was trimmed by 3 bases and J by 4 bases, leaving 9 bases between them. Per the germline V gene, CDR1 is MNHEY and CDR2 is SMNVEV (reference sequence). This CDR3 has 14 residues. The CDR3 coding sequence is TGTGCCAGCAGTTTGCGGGGTAGCACCGGGGAGCTGTTTTTT. This translates into CASSLRGSTGELFF.

The CDR3 nucleotides are TGTGCCAGCAGTTTAAAGGGGCCTGAAGCTTTCTTT. Its protein product is CASSLKGPEAFF. The chain employs TRBV27 and TRBJ1-1, with D possibly being TRBD1 (5 bases). The germline gives CDR1 MNHEY, CDR2 SMNVEV (reference sequence). The V and J ends lost 2 bases and 6 bases respectively, with 7 bases between them. This CDR3 region has 12 residues.

The genes are TRBV29-1 and TRBJ1-1; maybe TRBD1 (6 bases). Germline CDR1 SQVTM, CDR2 ANQGSEA. V was pared by 4 bases and J by 5 bases, with 14 bases between. CDR3 size: 13 residues. CDR3 loop: CSVVKGGDTEAFF. CDR3 coding DNA: TGCAGCGTTGTGAAGGGGGGAGATACTGAAGCTTTCTTT.